This is a list of T cell receptor beta chains from one sample in a study of T cell responses to AZD1222 COVID-19 vaccine. Generated by immunoSEQ multiplex PCR, the TCRdb table keeps only in-frame clones and is missing some. The sample lists roughly 150,000 clones, approximately 92% occurring once. Specimen: peripheral blood, collected on day 0 of AZD1222 vaccination. Receptors were obtained from an adult in good health. CDR3s include the opening cysteine and the closing phenylalanine or tryptophan. A D gene is named only where the DNA matches it firmly. Size values are once, few and many counts, or a class for expanded clones, and some rows have none.

>NA|TRBJ1-2|TRBD1|TRBV5-4
TGTGCCAGCAGCCGACAGGGTATGGATGGCTACACCTTC
CASSRQGMDGYTF
>few|TRBJ1-3|TRBD1|TRBV10-2
TGCGCCAGCAGCGTCGCCGGACAGGGCGTGTCTGGAAACACCATATATTTT
CASSVAGQGVSGNTIYF
>few|TRBJ2-5|NA|TRBV24-1
TGTGCCACCAGTGATGGTAGCAGGGAGACCCAGTACTTC
CATSDGSRETQYF
>once|TRBJ2-7|TRBD1|TRBV11-1
TGTGCCAGCAGCAATGACAGGGTGGGGTACGAGCAGTACTTC
CASSNDRVGYEQYF
>once|TRBJ1-3|NA|TRBV2
TGTGCCAGCAGTGAACAGAACCTCTCTGGAAACACCATATATTTT
CASSEQNLSGNTIYF
>NA|TRBJ1-6|NA|TRBV30
TGTGCCTGGAGTTTTGAGAGGAAGCTATCACCCCTCCACTTT
CAWSFERKLSPLHF
>NA|TRBJ2-2|TRBD2|TRBV2
TGTGCCAGCAGTGTCCTAGCGGGGGCCCCTGGGGAGCTGTTTTTT
CASSVLAGAPGELFF
>NA|TRBJ2-5|NA|TRBV7-8
TGTGCCAGCAGCGGACGCGGGGGCCTCCAAGAAGGGACCCAGTACTTC
CASSGRGGLQEGTQYF
>NA|TRBJ2-1|TRBD2|TRBV10-3
TGTGCCATCAAATCTAGCGGGAGAACCGATGAGCAGTTCTTC
CAIKSSGRTDEQFF
>NA|TRBJ2-5|TRBD2|TRBV7-8
TGTGTCTCAATGAAGAGGGTAGCGGGCACTTTCCAAGAGACCCAGTACTTC
CVSMKRVAGTFQETQYF
>NA|TRBJ1-4|NA|TRBV7-2
TGTGCCAGCAGCGGTAACGGAGCAGCGTTTAATGAAAAACTGTTTTTT
CASSGNGAAFNEKLFF
>NA|TRBJ1-6|NA|TRBV27
TGTGCCAGCAGTTTAGCCCAGATTGGGAATTCACCCCTCCACTTT
CASSLAQIGNSPLHF
>NA|TRBJ1-1|TRBD1|TRBV18
TGTGCCAGCTCACTTTCCGACAGGGGAAACACTGAAGCTTTCTTT
CASSLSDRGNTEAFF
>NA|TRBJ1-2|TRBD1|TRBV4-1
TGCGCCAGCAGCCAGGTAAACCACAGGGGCTATGGCTACACCTTC
CASSQVNHRGYGYTF
>NA|TRBJ2-3|TRBD2|TRBV5-1
TGCGCCAGCAGCTTGGTTTTAGGGACTAGCGGCACAGATACGCAGTATTTT
CASSLVLGTSGTDTQYF
>NA|TRBJ1-2|NA|TRBV18
TGTGCCAGCTCACCAGGACTGCTCTGGGGCTACACCTTC
CASSPGLLWGYTF
>NA|TRBJ2-7|NA|TRBV9
TGTGCCAGCAGCGTAGCCCCCGGGTACGAGCAGTACTTC
CASSVAPGYEQYF
>NA|TRBJ2-7|NA|TRBV29-1
TGCAGCACCTGGGATGGAGCCTACGAGCAGTACTTC
CSTWDGAYEQYF
>NA|TRBJ2-3|NA|TRBV6-5
TGTGCCAGCAGGGCTTGGTCGGGGGTCACAGATACGCAGTATTTT
CASRAWSGVTDTQYF
>NA|TRBJ2-1|NA|TRBV7-3
TGTGCCAGCAGCATTACTAGTGGGAGCTCCTACAATGAGCAGTTCTTC
CASSITSGSSYNEQFF